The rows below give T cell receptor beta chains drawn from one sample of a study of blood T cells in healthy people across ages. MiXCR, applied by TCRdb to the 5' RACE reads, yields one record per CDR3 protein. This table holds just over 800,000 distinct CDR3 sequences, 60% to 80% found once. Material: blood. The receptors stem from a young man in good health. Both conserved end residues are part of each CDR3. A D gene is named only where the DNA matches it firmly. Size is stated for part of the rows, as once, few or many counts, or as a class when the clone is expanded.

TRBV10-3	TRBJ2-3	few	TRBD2	TGTGCCATCAAAGGCACTAGCGGCCAAGGGCAGTATTTT	CAIKGTSGQGQYF
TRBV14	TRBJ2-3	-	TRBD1	TGTGCCAGCAGCCCGGACAGGGGGCCGGTGGGTACGCAGTATTTT	CASSPDRGPVGTQYF
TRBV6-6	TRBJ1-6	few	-	TGTGCCAGCAGTCCCGGGGGGGCGGAAAATTCACCCCTCCACTTT	CASSPGGAENSPLHF
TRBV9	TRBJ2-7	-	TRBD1	TGTGCCAGCAGCGTTAATGGGGACAGGGGGCACTACGAGCAGTACTTC	CASSVNGDRGHYEQYF
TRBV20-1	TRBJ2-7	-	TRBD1	TGCAGTGCTAGAGTGGGGACAGGGGCCTACGAGCAGTACTTC	CSARVGTGAYEQYF
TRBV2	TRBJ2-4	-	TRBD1	TGTGCCAGCAGGCCAGGACAGGGGTACATTCAGTACTTC	CASRPGQGYIQYF
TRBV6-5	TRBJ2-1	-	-	TGTGCCAGCCAAAGCGGAGTGGATGAGCAGTTCTTC	CASQSGVDEQFF
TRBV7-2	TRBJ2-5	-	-	TGTGCCAGCAGCCCTCCAGGGGGGCGAAGGCAAGAGACCCAGTACTTC	CASSPPGGRRQETQYF
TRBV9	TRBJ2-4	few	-	TGTGCCAGCAGCGTAGTAGACGGCTCCGGGGACATTCAGTACTTC	CASSVVDGSGDIQYF
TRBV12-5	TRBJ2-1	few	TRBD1	TGTGCTAGTGGTTTGGGGACAGGGCGCAATGAGCAGTTCTTC	CASGLGTGRNEQFF
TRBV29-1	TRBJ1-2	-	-	TGCAGCGTTGTCGTCAGCCTGGAGTATGGCTACACCTTC	CSVVVSLEYGYTF
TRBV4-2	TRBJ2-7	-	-	TGTGCCAGCAGCCAAGAACGACGGGCTCAGTACTTC	CASSQERRAQYF
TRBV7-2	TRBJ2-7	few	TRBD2	TGTGCCAGCACCAGGACTAGCGGTGTTTCCTACGAGCAGTACTTC	CASTRTSGVSYEQYF
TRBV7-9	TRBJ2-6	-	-	TGTGCCAGCAGCTTAATAGTGGCGGTCTCTGGGGCCAACGTCCTGACTTTC	CASSLIVAVSGANVLTF
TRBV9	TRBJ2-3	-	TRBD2	TGTGCCAGCAGCGTGCGCCCTAGCGGGGGGGCCCGAAGCACAGATACGCAGTATTTT	CASSVRPSGGARSTDTQYF
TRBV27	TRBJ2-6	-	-	TGTGCCAGCAGTTCCGCGTGGGGTCTAGCCAACGTCCTGACTTTC	CASSSAWGLANVLTF
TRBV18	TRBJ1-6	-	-	TGTGCCAGCTCACACCCCACAGACCCGCGGAATTCACCCCTCCACTTT	CASSHPTDPRNSPLHF
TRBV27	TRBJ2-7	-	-	TGTGCCAGCAGCCGCGGACAGTACTACGAGCAGTACTTC	CASSRGQYYEQYF
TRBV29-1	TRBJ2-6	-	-	TGCAGCGTTGAAGATCCACACTCAGGGCCTGGGGCCAACGTCCTGACTTTC	CSVEDPHSGPGANVLTF
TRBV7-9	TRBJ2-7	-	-	TGTGCCAGCAGCTCTCTGCTGGGACCGAGCTCCTACGAGCAGTACTTC	CASSSLLGPSSYEQYF
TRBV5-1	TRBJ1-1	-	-	TGCGCCAGCAGCTTGGCGGGCACGAACACTGAAGCTTTCTTT	CASSLAGTNTEAFF
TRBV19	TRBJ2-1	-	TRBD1	TGTGCCACCAACTTCCGGGACAGTGGGTCGAATGAGCAGTTCTTC	CATNFRDSGSNEQFF
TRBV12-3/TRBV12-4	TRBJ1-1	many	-	TGTGCCAGCAGTTTTTGGGACACTCTAAGGAACACTGAAGCTTTCTTT	CASSFWDTLRNTEAFF
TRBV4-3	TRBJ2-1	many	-	TGCGCCAGCAGCCCATCTGACTCCCTAGTTAATGAGCAGTTCTTC	CASSPSDSLVNEQFF
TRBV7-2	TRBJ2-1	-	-	TGTGCCTCTCTAGCCGGGTCCTACAATGAGCAGTTCTTC	CASLAGSYNEQFF
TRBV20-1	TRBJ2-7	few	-	TGCAGTGCTAGAGGTGAGACAAGTCGTTGGGAGCAGTACTTC	CSARGETSRWEQYF
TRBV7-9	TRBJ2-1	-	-	TGTGCCAGCAGCGTAGCCGAGCGCAATGAGCAGTTCTTC	CASSVAERNEQFF
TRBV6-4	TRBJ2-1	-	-	TGTGCCAGCAGTGTGAGTTTAGCTTACTCCTACAATGAGCAGTTCTTC	CASSVSLAYSYNEQFF
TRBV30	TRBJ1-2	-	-	TGTGCCTGGAGTTCGCCGGGCAGAGGATACACCTTC	CAWSSPGRGYTF
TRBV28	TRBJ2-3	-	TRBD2	TGTGCCAGCAGTACGGGGGCGGGGGGGTCAGATACGCAGTATTTT	CASSTGAGGSDTQYF
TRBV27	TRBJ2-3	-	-	TGTGCCAGCAGTTCCTACTTTTCCACTAGCACAGATACGCAGTATTTT	CASSSYFSTSTDTQYF
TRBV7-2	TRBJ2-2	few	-	TGTGCCAGCAGTTTATCTGGGGGCAACACCGGGGAGCTGTTTTTT	CASSLSGGNTGELFF
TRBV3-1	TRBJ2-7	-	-	TGCGCCAGCAGCCAAGATCCGAGCTCCTACGAGCAGTACTTC	CASSQDPSSYEQYF
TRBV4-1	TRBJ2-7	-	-	TGCGCCAGCAGCCAAGTGACCGAGGGCCCACACTACGAGCAGTACTTC	CASSQVTEGPHYEQYF
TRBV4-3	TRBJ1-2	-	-	TGCGCCAGCAGCCAAGATCTGGGGGTTTTCTCTGGCTACACCTTC	CASSQDLGVFSGYTF
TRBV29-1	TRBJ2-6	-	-	TGCGGCGTTGAGGCAGCGAGGGGCTCTGGGGCCAACGTCCTGACTTTC	CGVEAARGSGANVLTF
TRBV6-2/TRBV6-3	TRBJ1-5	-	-	TGTGCCAGCAGTTACCCCGCGGATCAGCCCCAGCATTTT	CASSYPADQPQHF
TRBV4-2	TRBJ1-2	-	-	TGTGCCAGCAGCCAAGGGTCAGGAGCTAACTATGACTACACCTTC	CASSQGSGANYDYTF
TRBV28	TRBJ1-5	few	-	TGTGCCAGCAGTTACAACGGGGAATTTCAGCCCCAGCATTTT	CASSYNGEFQPQHF
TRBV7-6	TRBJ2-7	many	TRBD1	TGTGCCAGCAGTAGGACAGGGGTCTCCTACGAGCAGTACTTC	CASSRTGVSYEQYF
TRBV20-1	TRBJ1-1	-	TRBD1	TGCAGTGCTAGATCAGCTGAGGGGGCGAGCACTGAAGCTTTCTTT	CSARSAEGASTEAFF
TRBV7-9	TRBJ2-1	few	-	TGTGCCAGCAGCGCGACAGGCGATCGGCAGTTCTTC	CASSATGDRQFF
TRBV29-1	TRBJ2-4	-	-	TGCAGCGTCGTAGGGAAGTCGGAAGGCAAAAACATTCAGTACTTC	CSVVGKSEGKNIQYF
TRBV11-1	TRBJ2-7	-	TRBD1	TGTGCCAGCAGCTTAGGGGCAACAGGGGTCCTCTCCTACGAGCAGTACTTC	CASSLGATGVLSYEQYF